This T cell receptor (beta chain) was retrieved from a study of blood T cell repertoires in COVID-19. Study context: Sites across the United States, Italy and Spain contributed samples from acute and convalescent COVID-19.

Trimming pared 1 base from V and 4 bases from J, leaving 19 bases between. Germline values: CDR1 SEHNR, CDR2 FQNEAQ (reference sequence). The CDR3 contains 17 residues. TCRdb's copy holds only in-frame clones and misses some; the assay was immunoSEQ multiplex PCR. The table has about 66,000 clones, 65% to 90% seen once. The V and J genes are TRBV7-9 and TRBJ1-2; D is uncertain. Sequencing used peripheral blood. The clonotype comes from a man between 60 and 75 years old with acute or convalescent COVID-19. The DNA of the CDR3 is TGTGCCAGCAGCTTAGGACCCTACCGGATCGAGGGCTATGGCTACACCTTC. This codes for CASSLGPYRIEGYGYTF. Full variable domain (outside the CDR3, taken from reference TRBV7-9 and TRBJ1-2): DTGVSQNPRHKITKRGQNVTFRCDPISEHNRLYWYRQTLGQGPEFLTYFQNEAQLEKSRLLSDRFSAERPKGSFSTLEIQRTEQGDSAMYLCASSLGPYRIEGYGYTFGSGTRLTVV.